Detailed here is one T cell receptor (beta chain). This sample was included in a study of blood T cell repertoires in COVID-19. About the research overall: There were acute and convalescent COVID-19 samples, and they came from the United States, Italy and Spain. The cDNA or gDNA used as material had been derived from T cells, B-cell-depleted T cells, or PBMCs.

Authors' data handling: Reference gene primer amplification yielded estimated nucleated cell counts. Generated by immunoSEQ multiplex PCR, the TCRdb table keeps only in-frame clones and is missing some. V and J calls and clone size are those listed in that table; D and trimming were worked out from the DNA. The sample records under 70,000 clones, approximately 92% being singletons. This CDR3 is built from 15 residues. With V trimmed by 6 bases and J by 5 bases, 11 bases remained unmatched. CDR1 is LGHDT, CDR2 YNNKEL, per germline (reference sequence). The TCR comes from a human donor with active COVID-19. The donor label of this sample is uncertain. Material: peripheral blood. The chain couples TRBV3-1 (or the pseudogene TRBV3-2) to TRBJ2-5; 8 bases align to TRBD2. CDR3 sequence: CASSGSGSIRETQYF. The CDR3 DNA follows: TGTGCCAGCAGTGGCAGCGGGAGCATCAGGGAGACCCAGTACTTC.